This is a list of T cell receptor beta chains from one sample in a study of cytomegalovirus exposure and HLA in healthy donors. This table comes from immunoSEQ multiplex PCR, and its TCRdb copy is limited to in-frame clones, with some not included. Of 90,000 or so clones in the sample, less than 85% are singletons; the top ten hold more than 20%. Material: PBMCs. Every receptor here comes from a man between 18 and 35 years old in good health and CMV-seropositive. The CDR3 runs from the conserved cysteine through the conserved F or W. The order of the fields is clone size, V gene, D gene, J gene, CDR3 DNA, CDR3 protein. The D gene is left open where the match is weak. Clone size, where shown, is once, few, many, or a class for clones that have expanded.

.	TRBV6-5	.	TRBJ2-2	TGTGCCAGCAGCCTGGGACTTTACACCGGGGAGCTGTTTTTT	CASSLGLYTGELFF
once	TRBV19	.	TRBJ1-2	TGTGCCAGCACGCGACAGGTCCCGCCCAGAGACTATGGCTACACCTTC	CASTRQVPPRDYGYTF
once	TRBV5-4	.	TRBJ2-5	TGTGCCAGCAAGCCGAGAGGGATGGAGACCCAGTACTTC	CASKPRGMETQYF
.	TRBV7-6	.	TRBJ2-1	TGTGCCAGCAGCTTAGGGGGGCGGGAGCAGTTCTTC	CASSLGGREQFF
.	TRBV7-3	.	TRBJ1-2	TGTGCCAGCAGCTTAGGTGGACAGAAAGTGGATGGCTACACCTTC	CASSLGGQKVDGYTF
.	TRBV7-9	.	TRBJ2-1	TGTGCCAGCGCCGGGTCGAGCTCCTACAATGAGCAGTTCTTC	CASAGSSSYNEQFF
.	TRBV18	TRBD2	TRBJ2-1	TGTGCCAGCAGTCCAACTAGCGGGAACAACAATGAGCAGTTCTTC	CASSPTSGNNNEQFF
.	TRBV28	.	TRBJ1-2	TGTGCCGCGCGGCAGGGCAACTATGGCTACACCTTC	CAARQGNYGYTF
.	TRBV27	.	TRBJ1-3	TGTGCCAGCAGTTTGGACAGAAACCCTGGAAACACCATATATTTT	CASSLDRNPGNTIYF
.	TRBV18	TRBD1	TRBJ2-7	TGTGCCAGCTCACCAGCTGACAGGGTCGGGGAGCAGTACTTC	CASSPADRVGEQYF
once	TRBV27	.	TRBJ1-1	TGTGCCAGCAGTTTATCCCCTGGGGCGGCAGGGAACACTGAAGCTTTCTTT	CASSLSPGAAGNTEAFF
.	TRBV4-1	.	TRBJ2-1	TGCGCCAGCAGCCAGGGCCACAGCTCCTACAATGAGCAGTTCTTC	CASSQGHSSYNEQFF
.	TRBV18	TRBD1	TRBJ2-7	TGTGCCAGCTCACAAGAACAGGGGGCGCCCTACGAGCAGTACTTC	CASSQEQGAPYEQYF
.	TRBV29-1	.	TRBJ2-2	TGCAGCGTTGCTGACACCGCGAACACCGGGGAGCTGTTTTTT	CSVADTANTGELFF
.	TRBV18	.	TRBJ2-1	TGTGCCAGCTCACCGTCCACCTTGGGCCGAAATGAGCAGTTCTTC	CASSPSTLGRNEQFF
.	TRBV5-1	.	TRBJ1-5	TGCGCCAGCAGCTTGTTGGCAGGTAGCAATCAGCCCCAGCATTTT	CASSLLAGSNQPQHF
.	TRBV7-9	TRBD2	TRBJ2-1	TGTGCCAGCAGCTTATCAGCGGGAGGCAATGAGCAGTTCTTC	CASSLSAGGNEQFF
.	TRBV5-6	.	TRBJ1-5	TGTGCCAGCAGCTTGGGCGGACAGTCGACCCAGCATTTT	CASSLGGQSTQHF
.	TRBV5-1	.	TRBJ2-5	TGCGCCAGCAGCTTGAGTCAGCGGCAAGAGACCCAGTACTTC	CASSLSQRQETQYF
few	TRBV19	TRBD1	TRBJ1-2	TGTGCCAGTAGTATAGGGGACAGTTCGGGCAGCTATGGCTACACCTTC	CASSIGDSSGSYGYTF
.	TRBV7-9	TRBD1	TRBJ2-4	TGTGCCAGCAGCCCTAAGACAGGGGAAAACATTCAGTACTTC	CASSPKTGENIQYF
.	TRBV6-5	TRBD2	TRBJ2-1	TGTGCCAGCAGTTCCCCGGGACTAGCGGGAGCAGGGCAGTTCTTC	CASSSPGLAGAGQFF
.	TRBV5-6	.	TRBJ2-5	TGTGCCAGCAGCTTCGGCCGGGGCCAAGAGACCCAGTACTTC	CASSFGRGQETQYF
.	TRBV27	TRBD1	TRBJ2-1	TGTGCCAGCAGTTCCGCCCTACAGGGGATCTACAATGAGCAGTTCTTC	CASSSALQGIYNEQFF
.	TRBV7-9	TRBD2	TRBJ2-1	TGTGCCAGCAGCCGCGGGAGGTTGGAGAATGAGCAGTTCTTC	CASSRGRLENEQFF
.	TRBV7-9	.	TRBJ1-1	TGTGCCAGCAGCTTAGGATACGGTCTGAACACTGAAGCTTTCTTT	CASSLGYGLNTEAFF
.	TRBV27	TRBD2	TRBJ2-5	TGTGCCAGCAGTCCCAGGACTAGCGGGATTGGAGAGACCCAGTACTTC	CASSPRTSGIGETQYF
.	TRBV13	.	TRBJ1-1	TGTGCCAGCAGCTCCTGGACAGTGAACACTGAAGCTTTCTTT	CASSSWTVNTEAFF
.	TRBV7-9	.	TRBJ2-2	TGTGCCAACATCAGTGAGCTGTTTTTT	CANISELFF
once	TRBV14	TRBD1	TRBJ2-1	TGTGCCAGCAGCTCTCACACGGACAGGGCCGGGGCGGGTGAGCAGTTCTTC	CASSSHTDRAGAGEQFF
.	TRBV7-8	TRBD1	TRBJ2-3	TGTGCCAGCAGCTTCCCGGGACAGGGAAGCACAGATACGCAGTATTTT	CASSFPGQGSTDTQYF
.	TRBV7-7	.	TRBJ1-3	TGTGCCAGCAGCGTAGGCGGACAGTCAAACACCATATATTTT	CASSVGGQSNTIYF
.	TRBV19	.	TRBJ1-4	TGTGCCAGTAGGCCCACGCAGTCGACTAATGAAAAACTGTTTTTT	CASRPTQSTNEKLFF
.	TRBV6-6	TRBD1	TRBJ1-2	TGTGCCAGCGGTGGGACAGCGCGTGGCTACACCTTC	CASGGTARGYTF
.	TRBV10-3	.	TRBJ1-1	TGTGCCATCAGTGAGTCCGCGGGAGAGACCGCTGAAGCTTTCTTT	CAISESAGETAEAFF
.	TRBV7-2	TRBD1	TRBJ1-1	TGTGCCAGCAGCTTGGCCGGGACAGTGAACACTGAAGCTTTCTTT	CASSLAGTVNTEAFF
few	TRBV15	TRBD2	TRBJ2-1	TGTGCCACGACTAGCGGATTGGGCTACAATGAGCAGTTCTTC	CATTSGLGYNEQFF
.	TRBV28	.	TRBJ2-7	TGTGCCAGCAGTTTAGTGCTGGGGGCGGACGAGCAGTACTTC	CASSLVLGADEQYF
.	TRBV7-6	TRBD1	TRBJ2-1	TGTGCCAGCAGCTTGGCGTTGCGGACAGGGCTGTACAATGAGCAGTTCTTC	CASSLALRTGLYNEQFF
.	TRBV27	.	TRBJ2-5	TGTGCCAGCAGTTTCATCCCCGCGAATCCGGAGACCCAGTACTTC	CASSFIPANPETQYF
once	TRBV6-6	TRBD1	TRBJ1-4	TGTGCCAGCAGTTACTCCGACAGGGGAGGTGAAAAACTGTTTTTT	CASSYSDRGGEKLFF
.	TRBV27	.	TRBJ2-1	TGTGCCAGCAGTTTACTACCGGGACACCTTACAGATGAGCAGTTCTTC	CASSLLPGHLTDEQFF
.	TRBV7-9	TRBD2	TRBJ2-3	TGTGCCAGCAGCTTAGCCAGCGGGAGACTCACAGATACGCAGTATTTT	CASSLASGRLTDTQYF
once	TRBV5-5	TRBD1	TRBJ1-2	TGTGCCAGCAGCCTAGGACAGGCTGTATACGGCTACACCTTC	CASSLGQAVYGYTF
.	TRBV19	.	TRBJ1-5	TGTGCCAGTAGTACCCCAGGGGGCAATCAGCCCCAGCATTTT	CASSTPGGNQPQHF
.	TRBV7-6	.	TRBJ2-3	TGTGCCAGCAGCTCTCTAAAACCCCCAGATACGCAGTATTTT	CASSSLKPPDTQYF
once	TRBV7-2	TRBD1	TRBJ1-2	TGTGCCAGCAGCTTACTACTCGGGACAGACTCCGACGGCTACACCTTC	CASSLLLGTDSDGYTF
.	TRBV30	TRBD1	TRBJ2-2	TGTGCCTGGAGCGGTGGACAGGGGGAAGCCGGGGAGCTGTTTTTT	CAWSGGQGEAGELFF
once	TRBV28	.	TRBJ2-3	TGTGCCAGCAGGATAGTCGGAGATACGCAGTATTTT	CASRIVGDTQYF
medium-sized	TRBV19	TRBD1	TRBJ2-7	TGTGCCAGTAGTATGACAGGGGGCTCCTACGAGCAGTACTTC	CASSMTGGSYEQYF
.	TRBV5-6	.	TRBJ1-4	TGTGCCAGCAGCTTGAAACAGCCTAATGAAAAACTGTTTTTT	CASSLKQPNEKLFF
.	TRBV6-6	.	TRBJ1-5	TGTGCCAGCAGTTACAGGGGCTTGAGCAATCAGCCCCAGCATTTT	CASSYRGLSNQPQHF
.	TRBV6-5	TRBD1	TRBJ1-2	TGTGCCAGCAGTTCGACAGGGACATATGGCTACACCTTC	CASSSTGTYGYTF
.	TRBV4-1	TRBD1	TRBJ1-5	TGCGCCAGCAGCCAATATCCTACCTCAGGGGGCGCTGATTTAAATCAGCCCCAGCATTTT	CASSQYPTSGGADLNQPQHF
.	TRBV13	TRBD1	TRBJ2-7	TGTGCCAGCAGTTTCCCTGGACAGGGGGCAAACGAGCAGTACTTC	CASSFPGQGANEQYF